The clone carrying this T cell receptor beta chain has more than one count but fewer than ten. Its cognate antigen is unknown. This sample stems from a study of response to subunit inactivated influenza vaccine. Overall study findings and caveats: Only a handful of new T cells, the authors suggested, are recruited with each seasonal influenza vaccination.

TCRdb independently ran MiXCR on the RT-PCR reads; one entry per CDR3 protein. The data show a few hundred thousand distinct CDR3 sequences, with approximately 15% seen just once and around 10% held by the top ten. CDR3 length: 16 amino acids. V was shortened by 2 bases and J by 4 bases, with 17 bases between the two germline ends. CDR1 ENHRY and CDR2 SYGVKD come from the germline V gene. V usage is TRBV10-3 and J usage is TRBJ1-2; TRBD1 might be the D (5 bases). The origin of this receptor is a middle-aged man who received an inactivated influenza vaccine. The sequences come from PBMCs from blood, collected 12 days after vaccination. CDR3 loop: CAISEVTGRQGYGYTF. The CDR3 nucleotides are TGTGCCATCAGTGAGGTCACAGGCCGCCAAGGCTATGGCTACACCTTC.